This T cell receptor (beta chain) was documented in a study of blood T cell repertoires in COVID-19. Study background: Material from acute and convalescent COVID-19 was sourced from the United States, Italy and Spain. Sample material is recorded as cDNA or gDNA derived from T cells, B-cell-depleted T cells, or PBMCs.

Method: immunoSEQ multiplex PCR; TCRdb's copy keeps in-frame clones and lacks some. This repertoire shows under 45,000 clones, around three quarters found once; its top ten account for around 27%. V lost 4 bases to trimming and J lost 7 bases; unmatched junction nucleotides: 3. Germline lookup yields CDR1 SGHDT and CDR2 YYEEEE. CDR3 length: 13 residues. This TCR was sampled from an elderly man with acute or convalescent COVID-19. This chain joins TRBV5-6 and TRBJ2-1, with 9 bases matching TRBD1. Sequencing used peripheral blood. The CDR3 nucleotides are TGTGCCAGCAGCGGGACAGGGAGGAATGAGCAGTTCTTC. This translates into CASSGTGRNEQFF.